This entry concerns a single T cell receptor beta chain. The antigen this receptor binds is unknown. No base quality information exists; no much larger clone differs at one position. According to the study, the label for this sample's time point signals: baseline before first vaccination. Vaccinee samples came from UK trials COV001 and COV002, including a single-blind randomized controlled phase 2/3 trial of AZD1222 (ChAdOx1 nCoV-19) in healthy adults. Trial participant PBMC samples were collected at day 0 and day 28 after the second dose for TCRbeta chain sequencing. The CDR3 regions of human TCRbeta chains were analyzed by immunosequencing. The source study handled its data this way. TCRs in the repertoires were matched against a reference library of SARS-CoV-2-specific TCRs that had been generated with the MIRA antigen-specificity platform. Breadth was defined as the fraction of unique TCRs that were SARS-CoV-2-associated, and depth was defined as the fraction of total T cells that were SARS-CoV-2-associated. Using the MIRA data, each spike-specific TCR was assigned both to the spike region to which the TCR was reactive and to a CD4 or CD8 class. Log10-transformed breadth and depth values were compared by one-way ANOVA with Sidak's multiple comparisons tests. In its TCRdb copy, this immuneACCESS table keeps in-frame sequences only and misses some clones. Where compared with another copy, unresolved V genes explain less than half of these, and the others have no known cause. That table gives V, J and clone size, and the DNA gave D and trimming. The sample includes 150,000 to 180,000 clones, with 88% observed a single time. The ten largest clones take up 3.1% of the sample.

These data are taken from a study of T cell responses to AZD1222 COVID-19 vaccine (dated by TCRdb to about 2021). General notes on the study: AZD1222 recipients with second doses at about 4 weeks or about 12 weeks were pooled, because spike-specific TCR depth and breadth did not differ between schedules. A total of around 240 trial participants underwent TCR sequencing, of whom some 200 had received two doses of AZD1222 and some 26 had received two doses of the MenACWY control vaccine. Trial participants were enrolled by age into 18-55, 56-69 and 70-plus year subgroups, with roughly 160, 29 and 62 TCR-sequenced participants respectively.

V is clipped by 5 bases and J by 3 bases, and the sequence between their germline boundaries is 10 bases long. The CDR3 spans 13 residues, from the cysteine through the phenylalanine. Only the CDR3 DNA stays, 39 bases, in frame from base 1. Overall study results and their limits: The 56-69-year group was small, and its depth increase did not reach significance, likely because of low power. Conclusions about previously exposed vaccinees are limited because only five to seven AZD1222 recipients were SARS-CoV-2 seropositive at baseline. Participants were mostly white British and included more females than males, and it was suggested by the authors that clonal diversity may have been underestimated. The whole spike protein was spanned by vaccine-associated CD4 TCRs, and dominant responses were seen in regions 160-218 and 743-854. Nearly half of unique spike-specific TCRs reportedly recognized epitopes outside regions mutated in the B.1.351 and B.1.1.7 variants. A significant rise in spike-specific TCR breadth and depth was observed after two AZD1222 doses relative to day 0 and relative to MenACWY recipients. No day 14 peak-response samples were available, so repertoires were characterized only after the peak T cell response.

The chain was built from TRBV12-3 or TRBV12-4 and TRBJ1-2; matching of 5 bases hints at TRBD1 as the D gene. This clonotype was obtained from an adult in good health. This material consisted of peripheral blood, taken on day 0 of AZD1222 vaccination. At the DNA level, the sequence is TGTGCCAGCAGTAGACAGTTTGACTATGGCTACACCTTC. This gives the protein CASSRQFDYGYTF.